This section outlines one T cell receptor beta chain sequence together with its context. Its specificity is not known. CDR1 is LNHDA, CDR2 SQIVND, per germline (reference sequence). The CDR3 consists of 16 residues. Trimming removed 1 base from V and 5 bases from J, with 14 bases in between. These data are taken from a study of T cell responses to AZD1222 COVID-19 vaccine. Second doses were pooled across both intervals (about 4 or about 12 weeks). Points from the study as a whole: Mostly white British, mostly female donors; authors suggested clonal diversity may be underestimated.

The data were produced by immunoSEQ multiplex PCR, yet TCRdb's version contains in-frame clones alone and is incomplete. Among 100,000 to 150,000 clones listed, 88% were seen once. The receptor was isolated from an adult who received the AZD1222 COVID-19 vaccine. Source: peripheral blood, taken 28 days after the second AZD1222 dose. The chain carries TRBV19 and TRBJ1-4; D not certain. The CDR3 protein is CASSIGQLRENEKLFF. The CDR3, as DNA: TGTGCCAGTAGTATAGGCCAGTTGCGGGAGAATGAAAAACTGTTTTTT.